The rows below give T cell receptor beta chains drawn from one sample of a study. TCRdb reprocessed the 5' RACE reads with MiXCR, giving one entry per CDR3 protein. The table has approximately 40,000 distinct CDR3 sequences, about 20% seen once. Sequenced input: Tregs sorted from blood. The receptors derive from a female donor with breast cancer. CDR3s include the opening cysteine and the closing phenylalanine or tryptophan. The D gene is left open where the match is weak. Size is stated for part of the rows, as once, few or many counts, or as a class when the clone is expanded.

NA	TRBD2	TRBV4-2	TRBJ2-2	CASSGASSGRGGELFF	TGTGCCAGCAGCGGAGCTTCTAGCGGGAGGGGCGGGGAGCTGTTTTTT
many	TRBD2	TRBV9	TRBJ2-7	CASSVYEIAGDYEQYF	TGTGCCAGCAGCGTGTATGAGATAGCGGGAGACTACGAGCAGTACTTC
medium-sized	NA	TRBV4-1	TRBJ2-7	CASSRTRDGQYEQYF	TGCGCCAGCAGCCGGACCCGGGACGGACAGTACGAGCAGTACTTC
NA	NA	TRBV7-6	TRBJ2-6	CASSLVDTLSGANVLTF	TGTGCCAGCAGCTTAGTGGACACCCTCTCTGGGGCCAACGTCCTGACTTTC
NA	TRBD2	TRBV20-1	TRBJ2-1	CSAIDHRTSGSNEQFF	TGCAGTGCTATTGATCATCGGACTAGCGGGAGTAATGAGCAGTTCTTC
many	NA	TRBV5-1	TRBJ2-4	CASSPRSVFQDIQYF	TGCGCCAGCAGCCCGAGATCAGTGTTCCAGGACATTCAGTACTTC
NA	NA	TRBV25-1	TRBJ2-5	CASSQPSLETQYF	TGTGCCAGCAGCCAGCCATCTCTCGAGACCCAGTACTTC
NA	NA	TRBV7-6	TRBJ2-2	CASSLFARQSTGELFF	TGTGCCAGCAGCTTATTTGCGCGTCAGAGCACCGGGGAGCTGTTTTTT
many	NA	TRBV7-2	TRBJ2-1	CASSPSGYSYSSADNEQFF	TGTGCCAGCAGCCCGTCGGGGTACTCCTATTCTAGCGCCGACAATGAGCAGTTCTTC
NA	TRBD1	TRBV27	TRBJ2-7	CASSPPGQLYEQYF	TGTGCCAGCAGTCCCCCGGGACAGCTCTACGAGCAGTACTTC
many	TRBD1	TRBV20-1	TRBJ2-6	CSADRGRSSGANVLTF	TGCAGTGCTGACAGGGGGCGAAGCTCTGGGGCCAACGTCCTGACTTTC
NA	TRBD2	TRBV5-1	TRBJ2-1	CANSSREARYNEQFF	TGCGCCAACAGCTCCCGGGAGGCCAGGTACAATGAGCAGTTCTTC
many	TRBD2	TRBV7-2	TRBJ2-1	CASSFPLSGGKFF	TGTGCCAGCAGCTTTCCCCTTAGCGGGGGGAAGTTCTTC
NA	TRBD2	TRBV5-6	TRBJ2-1	CASSLYGTTTSEQFF	TGTGCCAGCAGCTTGTATGGGACTACGACAAGTGAGCAGTTCTTC
NA	NA	TRBV20-1	TRBJ1-4	CSARDPAPSTNEELFF	TGCAGTGCTAGAGACCCGGCGCCCTCAACTAATGAAGAACTGTTTTTT
many	TRBD1	TRBV6-5	TRBJ2-4	CASSYLGTGKNIQYF	TGTGCCAGCAGTTACTTAGGGACAGGAAAAAACATTCAGTACTTC
few	TRBD1	TRBV28	TRBJ1-1	CASRRTGNEAFF	TGTGCCAGCAGACGGACAGGGAACGAAGCTTTCTTT
NA	NA	TRBV10-3	TRBJ1-2	CAISDSGENYGYTF	TGTGCCATCAGTGACTCCGGAGAAAACTATGGCTACACCTTC
many	NA	TRBV4-2	TRBJ1-5	CASSQDGGNQPQHF	TGTGCCAGCAGCCAAGATGGGGGCAATCAGCCCCAGCATTTT
NA	NA	TRBV29-1	TRBJ2-6	CSVERSPGANVLTF	TGCAGCGTTGAACGCAGCCCTGGGGCCAACGTCCTGACTTTC
many	NA	TRBV5-5	TRBJ2-3	CASSFPEGAPQYF	TGTGCCAGCAGCTTTCCGGAGGGTGCGCCGCAGTATTTT
many	NA	TRBV6-1	TRBJ1-5	CASRTRARGNQPQHF	TGTGCCAGCAGGACCCGGGCGAGGGGCAATCAGCCCCAGCATTTT
NA	NA	TRBV12-3/TRBV12-4	TRBJ2-1	CASSQMGQGYEQFF	TGTGCCAGCAGCCAAATGGGTCAGGGCTATGAGCAGTTCTTC
many	NA	TRBV7-9	TRBJ1-1	CASSLKGREAFF	TGTGCCAGCAGCTTAAAAGGCAGGGAAGCTTTCTTT
few	NA	TRBV11-2	TRBJ2-7	CASSKAATYEQYF	TGTGCCAGCAGTAAAGCTGCGACCTACGAGCAGTACTTC
NA	NA	TRBV4-1	TRBJ2-1	CASSQVNGEPYNEQFF	TGCGCCAGCAGCCAAGTTAATGGTGAACCCTACAATGAGCAGTTCTTC
NA	NA	TRBV12-3/TRBV12-4	TRBJ2-3	CASSLAGITDTQYF	TGTGCCAGCAGTCTGGCCGGGATCACAGATACGCAGTATTTT
few	NA	TRBV29-1	TRBJ2-1	CSVVALEGSNEQFF	TGCAGCGTTGTAGCCCTGGAGGGTAGCAATGAGCAGTTCTTC
NA	TRBD2	TRBV4-2	TRBJ2-1	CASSHNPGLAVSNEQFF	TGTGCCAGCAGCCATAATCCGGGACTAGCGGTGTCAAATGAGCAGTTCTTC
NA	NA	TRBV20-1	TRBJ2-7	CSARDREGSYGQYF	TGCAGTGCTAGAGATCGAGAGGGGAGCTACGGGCAGTACTTC
few	TRBD2	TRBV4-2	TRBJ2-5	CASRTSGGSMETQYF	TGTGCCAGCAGGACGAGCGGGGGGAGTATGGAGACCCAGTACTTC
NA	NA	TRBV15	TRBJ2-4	CAASKDRVGDLAKNIQYF	TGTGCCGCCAGCAAAGACCGGGTGGGGGATCTAGCCAAAAACATTCAGTACTTC
NA	NA	TRBV6-1	TRBJ1-1	CASRNRFPVNTEAFF	TGTGCCAGCCGAAACAGATTCCCGGTGAACACTGAAGCTTTCTTT